The clone carrying this T cell receptor beta chain was detected ten times or more. Its antigen is unknown. Using RNA transcripts as the source, TCR beta CDR3 regions were amplified. Initially, a first-round RT-PCR of the TCR CDR3 employed the HTBI primer set. A single record per CDR3 protein comes from TCRdb applying MiXCR to the multiplex PCR reads. Altogether about 50,000 distinct CDR3 sequences are present, about half being singletons, with the ten largest covering more than 25%. No progression to ophthalmopathy during 18 months of follow-up defined stable disease. Those with hyperthyroidism were 18 to 65 years old, newly diagnosed, and ill for under 2 months. This sample was included in a study of T cells in Graves' hyperthyroidism and ophthalmopathy. Whole-study results and caveats: Most clonotypes expanded in the thyroid (above 0.001) were also present in blood.

The TCR originated in a woman between 45 and 60 years old with Graves' hyperthyroidism. Input material: peripheral blood or thyroid tissue (not recorded which).

CDR3 in amino acids: CASSSRDSEKLFF. The CDR3 coding sequence is TGTGCCAGCTCGTCCCGGGACAGCGAAAAACTGTTTTTT. The V and J genes are TRBV6-6 and TRBJ1-4, with 7 positions matching TRBD1. CDR1 is MNHNY and CDR2 is SVGAGI in the germline V gene (reference sequence). The CDR3 totals 13 residues. J lost 8 bases, V lost 8 bases, and 8 bases had no gene match.